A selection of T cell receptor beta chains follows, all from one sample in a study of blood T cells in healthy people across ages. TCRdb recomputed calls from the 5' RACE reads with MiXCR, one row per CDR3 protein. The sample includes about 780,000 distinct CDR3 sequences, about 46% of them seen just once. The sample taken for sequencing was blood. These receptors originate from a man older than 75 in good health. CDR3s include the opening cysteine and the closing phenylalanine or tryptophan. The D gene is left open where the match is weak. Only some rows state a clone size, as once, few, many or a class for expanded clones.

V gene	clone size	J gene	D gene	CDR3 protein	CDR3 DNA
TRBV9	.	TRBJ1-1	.	CASSFRVGNTEAFF	TGTGCCAGCAGCTTCAGGGTTGGGAACACTGAAGCTTTCTTT
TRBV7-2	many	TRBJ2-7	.	CASSLAEGLEQYF	TGTGCCAGCAGCTTAGCGGAGGGTCTCGAGCAGTACTTC
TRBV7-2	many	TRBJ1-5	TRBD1	CASSLGTVPQPQHF	TGTGCCAGCAGCCTTGGGACAGTTCCTCAGCCCCAGCATTTT
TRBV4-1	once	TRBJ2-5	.	CASSQDPLEETQYF	TGCGCCAGCAGCCAAGACCCTTTAGAAGAGACCCAGTACTTC
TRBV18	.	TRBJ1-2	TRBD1	CASSRGPAETNYGYTF	TGTGCCAGCTCGAGGGGGCCTGCAGAAACTAACTATGGCTACACCTTC
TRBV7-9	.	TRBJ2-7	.	CASSLSSGTPRNEQYF	TGTGCCAGCAGCTTGTCATCCGGGACACCACGAAACGAGCAGTACTTC
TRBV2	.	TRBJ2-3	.	CASLSIPGLSTDTQYF	TGTGCCAGCCTCTCTATACCGGGACTTAGCACAGATACGCAGTATTTT
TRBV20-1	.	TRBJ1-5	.	CSARKDSNQPQHF	TGCAGTGCTAGAAAGGATAGCAATCAGCCCCAGCATTTT
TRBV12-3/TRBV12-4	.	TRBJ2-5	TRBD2	CASSETSGESWQYF	TGTGCCAGCAGCGAGACTAGCGGGGAATCATGGCAGTACTTC
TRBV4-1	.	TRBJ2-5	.	CASSQEHPMETQYF	TGCGCCAGCAGCCAAGAGCACCCGATGGAGACCCAGTACTTC
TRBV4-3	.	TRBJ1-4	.	CASSQQGNEKLFF	TGCGCCAGCAGCCAACAGGGAAATGAAAAACTGTTTTTT
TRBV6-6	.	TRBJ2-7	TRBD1	CASSYLVRQGFSYEQYF	TGTGCCAGCAGTTATTTAGTGAGACAGGGATTCTCCTACGAGCAGTACTTC
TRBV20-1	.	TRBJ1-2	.	CSALSYGYTF	TGCAGTGCTCTGAGTTATGGCTACACCTTC
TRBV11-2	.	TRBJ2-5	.	CASSLGQGLNLEETQYF	TGTGCCAGCAGCTTGGGGCAGGGTTTGAATCTAGAAGAGACCCAGTACTTC
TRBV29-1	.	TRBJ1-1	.	CSVSGVGNTEAFF	TGCAGCGTTTCAGGGGTCGGGAACACTGAAGCTTTCTTT
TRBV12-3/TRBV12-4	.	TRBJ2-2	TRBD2	CASSTGTSGRSPLTGELFF	TGTGCCAGCAGTACGGGGACTAGCGGGAGGAGTCCCCTCACCGGGGAGCTGTTTTTT
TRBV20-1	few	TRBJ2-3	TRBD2	CSARSASGFTDTQYF	TGCAGTGCTAGATCGGCTAGCGGGTTCACAGATACGCAGTATTTT
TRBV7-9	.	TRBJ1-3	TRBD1	CASSAGDSFSGNTIYF	TGTGCCAGCAGCGCGGGGGACAGCTTCTCTGGAAACACCATATATTTT
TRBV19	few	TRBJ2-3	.	CASSDRRTQYF	TGTGCCAGTAGTGACCGGCGAACGCAGTATTTT
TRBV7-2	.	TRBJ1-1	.	CASSPCRECEAFF	TGTGCCAGCAGCCCCTGCAGGGAGTGTGAAGCTTTCTTT
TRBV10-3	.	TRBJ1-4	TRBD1	CAISDPGGIGKLFF	TGTGCCATCAGTGATCCAGGGGGTATTGGAAAACTGTTTTTT
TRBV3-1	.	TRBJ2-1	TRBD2	CASSQGLAGGGEQFF	TGTGCCAGCAGCCAGGGACTAGCGGGAGGGGGTGAGCAGTTCTTC
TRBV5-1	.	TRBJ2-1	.	CASSRDSEGYNEQFF	TGCGCCAGCAGCCGTGACAGTGAGGGTTACAATGAGCAGTTCTTC
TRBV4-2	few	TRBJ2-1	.	CASSQDRTVNEQFF	TGTGCCAGCAGCCAAGATCGGACTGTCAATGAGCAGTTCTTC
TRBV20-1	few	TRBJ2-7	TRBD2	CSILSSAGGRSYEQYF	TGCAGTATTTTATCTTCAGCGGGAGGGCGTTCCTACGAGCAGTACTTC
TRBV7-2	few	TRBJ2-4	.	CASSSQGGGNIQYF	TGTGCCAGCAGCTCCCAGGGGGGGGGAAACATTCAGTACTTC
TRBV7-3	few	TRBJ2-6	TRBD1	CASSPSTGMLTGANVLTF	TGTGCCAGCAGCCCCTCGACAGGGATGTTAACCGGGGCCAACGTCCTGACTTTC